The clone carrying this T cell receptor beta chain was detected ten times or more. Its target is unknown. The germline CDR1 and CDR2 sequences are SQVTM and ANQGSEA. J gave up 14 bases and V 3 bases, and 8 bases lay outside the gene matches. This CDR3 spans 12 amino acids. Unique molecular identifiers were incorporated into the prepared TCRbeta library. TCRdb analysed the PCR reads with MiXCR anew, one entry per CDR3 protein. The table lists 65,000 to 85,000 distinct CDR3 sequences, approximately 11% of them singletons. The data originate from a study of T-cell reconstitution after alpha-beta-depleted transplantation in children. Study-wide points: At day 60, the high TCRbeta diversity found in some patients originated from recipient T cells and thymic progenitors that had survived. Expanded clones from the graft, numbering several hundred, reportedly supplied alpha-beta T cells about two months after transplant. Most T-cell counts and diversity one year after the transplant came from T cells that were newly produced.

This receptor was taken from a boy between 10 and 17 years old with acute myeloid leukemia, due to receive a stem cell transplant. The chain combines TRBV29-1 with TRBJ2-1; 9 bases align to TRBD2. The sequences come from PBMCs, collected before TCRalphabeta/CD19-depleted stem cell transplant. CDR3 in amino acids: CSVDLPSGVKFF. CDR3 bases: TGCAGCGTTGACCTTCCTAGCGGGGTTAAGTTCTTC.